These 30 T cell receptor beta chains share one sample of origin, sequenced in a study of T cell changes during pregnancy in multiple sclerosis (dated by TCRdb to about 2019). Library generation was performed with the immunoSEQ multiplex PCR assay. TCRdb mirrors the immuneACCESS table, restricted to in-frame sequences. Some clones are absent from its copies; in checked studies, under half trace to an unresolved V gene, and the reason for the others is unknown. Recorded for this sample are some 40,000 clones; nearly 90% of them occurred a single time. The ten largest clones represent 4.1% of the sample. The input for sequencing was CD8+ T cells from peripheral blood mononuclear cells, taken in the first trimester of pregnancy. The receptors originated from a female donor with multiple sclerosis, enrolled in a pregnancy study.

This chain connects TRBV29-1 to TRBJ1-2, with 8 bases identical to TRBD1. The germline V gene has CDR1 SQVTM and CDR2 ANQGSEA. The CDR3 sequence is 13 residues long. V dropped 5 bases and J dropped 4; count of bases not matched to a gene: 6. The CDR3 DNA follows: TGCAGCGTTATGCAGGGGGCCTCCTATGGCTACACCTTC. Translation gives CSVMQGASYGYTF.

This clone showed up just once. The chain employs TRBV7-2 and TRBJ2-7; 7 bases are shared with TRBD2. Germline V gene data show CDR1 as SGHTA and CDR2 as FQGNSA. This CDR3 has 15 amino acids. V lost 1 base and J lost 0; bases outside the gene matches: 3. CDR3 sequence reads: CASSLVRDYSYEQYF. The CDR3 nucleotides read TGTGCCAGCAGCTTAGTACGGGACTACTCCTACGAGCAGTACTTC.

A few counts support this clone. CDR3 DNA: TGTGCCAGCAGCGCGGGGGCCGGCACCGGGGAGCTGTTTTTT. It is translated as CASSAGAGTGELFF. The V gene is TRBV6-4, the J gene TRBJ2-2, with D perhaps matching TRBD2 (7 bases). CDR3 size: 14 residues. V was trimmed by 6 bases and J by 4 bases, leaving 12 bases between them. Per the germline V gene, CDR1 is MRHNA and CDR2 is SNTAGT.

J is TRBJ2-3 and V is TRBV4-2, with 15 nucleotides matching TRBD2. This CDR3 has 19 residues. Germline V gives CDR1 LGHNA, CDR2 YNFKEQ. The V segment lost 2 bases and the J segment 5 bases; nucleotides outside the gene matches: 11. CDR3: CASSQWTGTSGGFKDTQYF. The CDR3 DNA reads as TGTGCCAGCAGCCAATGGACCGGGACTAGCGGGGGGTTTAAAGATACGCAGTATTTT.

This clone has just one count. This chain links TRBV5-4 with TRBJ2-7, with D maybe TRBD1 (6 bases). Germline V gene sequence: CDR1 SGHNT, CDR2 YYREEE (reference sequence). V lost 4 bases and J lost 6, with 14 bases in between. This CDR3 has 13 residues. The CDR3 sequence: CASSGTGSGEQYF. The CDR3 DNA reads TGTGCCAGCAGCGGTACAGGGTCTGGCGAGCAGTACTTC.

This chain connects TRBV5-1 to TRBJ1-3; D might be TRBD1 (6 bases). The CDR3 spans 15 residues. The V end was cut by 0 bases, the J end by 4 bases, with 11 bases between. Germline values: CDR1 SGHRS, CDR2 YFSETQ. The DNA of the CDR3 is TGCGCCAGCAGCTTGGGTCCAGGGGCCGGAAACACCATATATTTT. This codes for CASSLGPGAGNTIYF.

The rearrangement uses TRBV5-5 and TRBJ2-7; 9 bases line up with TRBD1. After removal of 4 bases from V and 1 base from J, the junction contained 6 bases not matched to a gene. The CDR3 loop spans 15 amino acids. Looked up from germline, CDR1 is SGHKS and CDR2 is YYEKEE (reference sequence). The CDR3 DNA reads TGTGCCAGCAGCCCCGGGACAGGGCTTTCCTACGAGCAGTACTTC. Residues: CASSPGTGLSYEQYF.

The chain recombines TRBV11-3 with TRBJ2-1, with a tentative D call TRBD2 (5 bases). The CDR3 is made up of 14 amino acids. The germline gives CDR1 SGHNT, CDR2 YENEEA. Deletions cut 4 bases from V and 7 bases from J, with 14 bases between. CDR3 loop: CASSSEESGNEQFF. The CDR3 DNA follows: TGTGCCAGCAGCTCCGAGGAGTCGGGGAATGAGCAGTTCTTC. The whole variable domain, filled in from reference TRBV11-3 and TRBJ2-1, reads EAGVVQSPRYKIIEKKQPVAFWCNPISGHNTLYWYLQNLGQGPELLIRYENEEAVDDSQLPKDRFSAERLKGVDSTLKIQPAELGDSAVYLCASSSEESGNEQFFGPGTRLTVL.

The chain links TRBV27 to TRBJ2-5; TRBD2 might be the D (6 bases). CDR1 and CDR2 (germline): MNHEY, SMNVEV (reference sequence). The CDR3 is 15 amino acids. V shed 1 base and J shed 3 bases, with 12 bases lying between them. CDR3 nucleotide sequence: TGTGCCAGCAGTTTATTTGCAGGGACTGAAGAGACCCAGTACTTC. Its protein is CASSLFAGTEETQYF.

As to this clone: A far larger clone differs by one base, so this is likely a read error. CDR3 sequence: CASSEDRNYGYTF. DNA of the CDR3: TGTGCCAGCAGCGAGGACAGGAACTATGGCTACACCTTC. The V call is TRBV5-6, the J call TRBJ1-2, with 7 nucleotides matching TRBD1. Unmatched junction bases numbered 2, after V lost 4 bases and J lost 2 bases. Germline V lookup: CDR1 SGHDT, CDR2 YYEEEE. The CDR3 length is 13 residues.

This clone was recorded once. The rearrangement links TRBV5-1 to TRBJ2-5, with a possible D match to TRBD2 (7 bases). The CDR3 is 15 residues long. Between the trimmed V and J ends, which lost 2 bases and 1 base, there was a span of 12 bases. CDR1 is SGHRS, CDR2 YFSETQ, per germline. DNA of the CDR3: TGCGCCAGCAGCTTAGGGGGGGGGCCCCAAGAGACCCAGTACTTC. Translated, it gives CASSLGGGPQETQYF.

The J gene is TRBJ2-1, the V gene TRBV9; D perhaps matches TRBD2 (6 bases). The ends were cut back, 4 bases at V and 2 bases at J, with 19 bases in the middle. CDR3 length: 17 residues. Germline V CDR1 and CDR2: SGDLS, YYNGEE. The CDR3: CASSSNPGTQTYNEQFF. DNA for the CDR3: TGTGCCAGCAGCTCTAACCCCGGGACTCAGACCTACAATGAGCAGTTCTTC.

This CDR3 is CASSEGQGSQPQHF. The CDR3 region has the DNA TGTGCCAGCAGTGAAGGGCAGGGGAGTCAGCCCCAGCATTTT. V gene TRBV2 combines with J gene TRBJ1-5; tentative D call: TRBD1 (6 bases). Looked up from germline, CDR1 is SNHLY and CDR2 is FYNNEI. V was trimmed by 1 base and J by 6 bases, leaving 10 bases between them. This CDR3 comprises 14 residues.

The chain recombines TRBV5-1 with TRBJ2-3, with 8 bases lining up with TRBD1. The CDR3 runs 14 residues. Per germline, CDR1 SGHRS and CDR2 YFSETQ. The J segment lost 4 bases and the V segment lost 4 bases, leaving 5 bases of the junction unmatched. The CDR3 nucleotides read TGCGCCAGCAGCCTCCTGACAGGGGCAGATACGCAGTATTTT. It translates to CASSLLTGADTQYF.

V usage is TRBV11-2 and J usage is TRBJ1-2; no clear D. Trimming took off 1 base at V and 1 base at J, with 13 bases between the two ends. The V gene's germline CDR1 is SGHAT and CDR2 FQNNGV. CDR3 length: 16 amino acids. CDR3 DNA sequence: TGTGCCAGCAGCTTAGGTTTCGACGGCGGTAACTATGGCTACACCTTC. It translates to CASSLGFDGGNYGYTF.

This chain joins TRBV7-6 and TRBJ1-1; 8 bases match TRBD1. Germline CDR1 SGHVS, CDR2 FNYEAQ. V gave up 1 base and J gave up 2 bases; unmatched junction bases: 12. CDR3 length: 18 residues. The CDR3 loop is CASSLEAGGVFGNTEAFF. CDR3 nucleotide sequence: TGTGCCAGCAGCTTAGAAGCAGGGGGCGTTTTTGGTAACACTGAAGCTTTCTTT. The full variable domain, its missing parts supplied by reference TRBV7-6 and TRBJ1-1, is GAGVSQSPRYKVTKRGQDVALRCDPISGHVSLYWYRQALGQGPEFLTYFNYEAQQDKSGLPNDRFSAERPEGSISTLTIQRTEQRDSAMYRCASSLEAGGVFGNTEAFFGQGTRLTVV.

The chain joins TRBV2 to TRBJ1-2; 9 bases are shared with TRBD1. Germline CDR1 SNHLY, CDR2 FYNNEI. The CDR3 sequence is 16 residues long. V was pared by 3 bases and J by 5 bases, with 10 bases of the junction left unmatched. The CDR3 spells CASSEWTGTGRYGYTF. The DNA of the CDR3 is TGTGCCAGCAGTGAGTGGACAGGGACAGGGCGATATGGCTACACCTTC.

The V gene is TRBV9, the J gene TRBJ1-2; 8 nucleotides match TRBD1. This CDR3 has 14 residues. The V gene end was trimmed by 3 bases and the J gene end by 8 bases; junction bases not matched to a gene: 9. The V gene's germline CDR1 is SGDLS and CDR2 YYNGEE. DNA for the CDR3: TGTGCCAGCAGCGCATCGCAGGGGGCGGAAGGCTACACCTTC. This translates into CASSASQGAEGYTF.

This chain uses TRBV7-9 with TRBJ2-7, with D perhaps matching TRBD2 (6 bases). The CDR3 runs to 15 residues. V lost 8 bases to trimming and J lost 1 base, with 18 bases between them. The germline V gene encodes CDR1 SEHNR and CDR2 FQNEAQ (reference sequence). In nucleotides, the CDR3 is TGTGCCAGCGAAACGGCGGGGATAGGATCCTACGAGCAGTACTTC. Its protein product is CASETAGIGSYEQYF.

This clone was detected a few times. The gene calls are TRBV4-3 and TRBJ2-6; D might be TRBD2 (5 bases). There are 16 residues in the CDR3. The V gene's germline CDR1 is LGHNA and CDR2 YSLEER. Trimming shortened V by 0 bases and J by 0 bases, and 6 bases separated the two germline ends. The CDR3 nucleotides read TGCGCCAGCAGCCAAGAGGGGAGCTCTGGGGCCAACGTCCTGACTTTC. Amino acids: CASSQEGSSGANVLTF.

The table lists this clone with a few counts. This chain uses TRBV6-4 with TRBJ2-2; possibly TRBD1 for D (5 bases). With 2 bases removed from V and 3 bases from J, the gap between germline ends came to 10 bases. CDR1 MRHNA and CDR2 SNTAGT come from the germline V gene. The CDR3 covers 15 residues. CDR3 DNA: TGTGCCAGCAGTGACAGGGGAAGAGACACCGGGGAGCTGTTTTTT. This sequence encodes CASSDRGRDTGELFF.

This chain connects TRBV19 to TRBJ1-1; D gene uncertain. The length of the CDR3 is 13 residues. V dropped 3 bases and J dropped 4 bases, with 9 bases sitting between them. Germline V gene lookup returns CDR1 LNHDA and CDR2 SQIVND (reference sequence). The CDR3 sequence: CASSISGSTEAFF. The CDR3, as DNA: TGTGCCAGTAGTATTTCAGGCTCCACTGAAGCTTTCTTT.

J is TRBJ2-7 and V is TRBV6-1; D gene uncertain. The CDR3 loop spans 15 amino acids. Germline V CDR1 and CDR2: MNHNS, SASEGT. The V end lost 2 bases, the J end lost 4 bases, and 15 bases lay between the germline ends. DNA of the CDR3: TGTGCCAGCAGTGAAATGGCCCGGGTTCGGTACGAGCAGTACTTC. It codes for CASSEMARVRYEQYF.

This chain uses TRBV7-6 with TRBJ2-7; tentatively, D is TRBD1 (6 bases). This CDR3 region has 12 residues. V was shortened by 4 bases and J by 10 bases, with 14 bases between the two germline ends. The germline gives CDR1 SGHVS, CDR2 FNYEAQ. CDR3 bases: TGTGCCAGCAGCTCCGGGACATATACCCAGTACTTC. Its translation is CASSSGTYTQYF.

This chain links TRBV6-1 with TRBJ1-2; D is possibly TRBD1 (5 bases). This CDR3 contains 14 residues. Germline loops: CDR1 MNHNS, CDR2 SASEGT. With 8 bases removed from V and 4 bases from J, the gap between germline ends came to 17 bases. The CDR3 loop is CASHEWGTPYGYTF. The CDR3 region has the DNA TGTGCCAGCCATGAATGGGGGACTCCCTATGGCTACACCTTC.

The chain is built from TRBV2 and TRBJ2-3; tentative D call: TRBD1 (5 bases). V was pared by 5 bases and J by 1 base, with 19 bases between. The V gene's germline CDR1 is SNHLY and CDR2 FYNNEI. The CDR3 contains 17 residues. CDR3 loop: CASSLDPQGIRTDTQYF. CDR3 nucleotide sequence: TGTGCCAGCAGTTTAGATCCGCAGGGAATTCGCACAGATACGCAGTATTTT.

The chain employs TRBV6-5 and TRBJ1-1, with TRBD1 as a possible D gene (6 bases). The V gene lost 7 bases and the J gene lost 11 bases, with 26 bases spanning the gap. The germline V gene encodes CDR1 MNHEY and CDR2 SVGAGI. The CDR3 loop spans 15 amino acids. The CDR3 sequence is CASTENNGQIRSAFF. As DNA, the CDR3 is TGTGCCAGCACGGAAAATAACGGACAGATCCGTTCGGCTTTCTTT.

The chain employs TRBV4-2 and TRBJ2-1; maybe TRBD1 (6 bases). The CDR3 is made up of 15 amino acids. V lost 6 bases and J lost 7, with 19 bases in between. Looked up from germline, CDR1 is LGHNA and CDR2 is YNFKEQ. The CDR3 spells CASRQGTGEINEQFF. CDR3 DNA sequence: TGTGCCAGCAGACAGGGCACCGGGGAAATAAATGAGCAGTTCTTC.

The chain employs TRBV7-6 and TRBJ1-5; D is perhaps TRBD1 (5 bases). This CDR3 has 14 amino acids. V gave up 5 bases and J gave up 2 bases, with 10 bases separating them. CDR1 is SGHVS and CDR2 is FNYEAQ in the germline V gene. The chain's CDR3 is CASSPRGGNQPQHF. Here the CDR3 DNA reads TGTGCCAGCAGCCCACGGGGGGGCAATCAGCCCCAGCATTTT.

The chain combines TRBV19 with TRBJ1-6; 7 bases line up with TRBD1. CDR3 length: 13 residues. Trimming at V came to 7 bases and at J to 14 bases, leaving 11 bases not matched to a gene. Germline V CDR1 and CDR2: LNHDA, SQIVND (reference sequence). In nucleotides, the CDR3 is TGTGCCAGTAAGGGGACAGTTACCCAGGCCCTCCACTTT. This sequence encodes CASKGTVTQALHF. Filled out from reference TRBV19 and TRBJ1-6, the complete variable domain reads DGGITQSPKYLFRKEGQNVTLSCEQNLNHDAMYWYRQDPGQGLRLIYYSQIVNDFQKGDIAEGYSVSREKKESFPLTVTSAQKNPTAFYLCASKGTVTQALHFGNGTRLTVT.